This T cell receptor beta chain was identified during a study of blood T cells in healthy people across ages. The second PCR ran roughly 6 to 12 cycles with a sample-barcoded 5' primer and J-beta primers. TCRdb re-called the 5' RACE reads through MiXCR, storing one row per CDR3 protein. The sample consists of about 1.1 million distinct CDR3 sequences, under 40% of them appearing once. The receptor comes from a man aged 18 to 30 in good health. The sequenced sample consisted of blood.

CDR3 protein: CASTPLGQGTSNYGYTF. The DNA for the CDR3 is TGTGCCAGCACCCCATTAGGACAGGGCACTTCTAACTATGGCTACACCTTC. The genes are TRBV7-2 and TRBJ1-2; 8 bases agree with TRBD1. V lost 7 bases, J lost 0 bases, and 13 bases stayed unmatched. There are 17 residues in the CDR3. The V gene's germline CDR1 is SGHTA and CDR2 FQGNSA.